This TCR beta chain was captured by sequencing in a study of cytomegalovirus exposure and HLA in healthy donors. Study-level information: Earlier findings included nearly 120 million unique TCR beta sequences obtained from about 180 million T cells. Findings and limits, study-wide: Using a false discovery rate of 0.05, a later analysis showed that fewer than 20,000 TCR beta sequences were associated with HLA alleles. Cytomegalovirus association was assigned to approximately 180 TCR beta chains.

CDR1 and CDR2 from the germline V gene are SGHNT and YENEEA. The CDR3 runs 14 residues. The V end lost 1 base, the J end lost 9 bases, and 13 bases lay between the germline ends. The primer mix had 60 Vbeta and 13 Jbeta primers. Method: immunoSEQ multiplex PCR; TCRdb's copy keeps in-frame clones and lacks some. The sample has 100,000 to 150,000 clones, roughly 74% seen once. This clone was counted a single time. Its antigen is unknown. Sequenced material: PBMCs. The gene calls are TRBV11-3 and TRBJ2-1, with D tentatively TRBD2 (5 bases). The sequence derives from a man aged 40-49 years in good health and CMV-seronegative. CDR3 in amino acids: CASSLADSFGEQFF. In nucleotides, the CDR3 is TGTGCCAGCAGCTTAGCGGACTCATTCGGTGAGCAGTTCTTC.